Presented here are 15 T cell receptor beta chains from one specimen sequenced in a study of graft-versus-host responses after intestinal transplantation. The repertoire was sequenced with immunoSEQ multiplex PCR; TCRdb's copy has only in-frame clones and lacks some. The sample records roughly 77,000 clones, 80% to 90% being singletons. No cognate antigen is known for these TCRs. The material was unstimulated CD8+ T cells sorted from spleen or lymph node cells, obtained before intestinal transplant. The receptors come from a human donor who received an intestinal transplant.

V is TRBV19 and J is TRBJ1-5; the D gene is possibly TRBD1 (5 bases). The CDR3 runs 13 residues. In germline, CDR1 is LNHDA, CDR2 SQIVND (reference sequence). Trimming left V 1 base short and J 8 bases short, with 9 bases between. CDR3 nucleotides: TGTGCCAGTAGTATAGGCGGGGCAAAGCCCCAGCATTTT. As protein: CASSIGGAKPQHF.

As regards this clone: The missing conserved phenylalanine or tryptophan at the end of this CDR3 makes a read error likely. Because the CDR3's place on the DNA is in doubt, the DNA is left out and the CDR3 is given as listed by TCRdb. The V and J genes are TRBV6-6 and TRBJ1-2; the table calls TRBD1, which could not be checked here. The CDR3 spans 13 amino acids, including both terminal residues. Germline V gene sequence: CDR1 MNHNY, CDR2 SVGAGI (reference sequence). This chain's CDR3 is CASSYRTEGDRIL.

The chain couples TRBV28 to TRBJ1-1; D ambiguous. There are 13 residues in the CDR3. The germline V and J ends were trimmed by 2 bases and 6 bases, with 10 bases remaining between them. CDR1 and CDR2 (germline): MDHEN, SYDVKM. The CDR3 DNA is TGTGCCAGCAGTTTAGGCTTGATCGCTGAAGCTTTCTTT. Its protein product is CASSLGLIAEAFF.

V usage is TRBV7-9 and J usage is TRBJ2-7; D possibly corresponds to TRBD2 (5 bases). This CDR3 is 14 amino acids long. CDR1 is SEHNR and CDR2 is FQNEAQ in the germline V gene (reference sequence). Trimming left V 3 bases short and J 6 bases short, with 15 bases between. CDR3 in DNA: TGTGCCAGCAGCTTCAGCGGACTGGTCCGCGAGCAGTACTTC. It translates to CASSFSGLVREQYF.

The V and J genes are TRBV30 and TRBJ1-4; D unclear. Trimming took off 4 bases at V and 4 bases at J, with 16 bases between the two ends. Germline-derived CDR1 and CDR2 are GTSNPN and SVGIG (reference sequence). CDR3 length: 15 amino acids. The CDR3 bases are TGTGCCTGGAATCAGCCCATGGAGGGTAATGAAAAACTGTTTTTT. Translated, it gives CAWNQPMEGNEKLFF.

The J gene is TRBJ2-1, the V gene TRBV6-5; 8 bases map to TRBD2. J lost 7 bases, V lost 2 bases, and 7 bases had no gene match. Per germline, CDR1 MNHEY and CDR2 SVGAGI. This CDR3 has 15 residues. CDR3 region: CASSYGSGGGNEQFF. The CDR3, as DNA: TGTGCCAGCAGTTACGGGAGCGGGGGAGGGAATGAGCAGTTCTTC.

V usage is TRBV7-9 and J usage is TRBJ2-7; tentatively, D is TRBD2 (6 bases). V gave up 1 base and J gave up 0 bases, with 13 bases separating them. Germline assignment: CDR1 SEHNR and CDR2 FQNEAQ (reference sequence). The CDR3 extends over 16 amino acids. CDR3 in amino acids: CASSLGVAGSSYEQYF. The CDR3, as DNA: TGTGCCAGCAGCTTAGGGGTCGCGGGGAGCTCCTACGAGCAGTACTTC.

The V and J genes are TRBV25-1 and TRBJ2-1; D not resolved. The CDR3 consists of 13 residues. V lost 5 bases and J 10 bases, leaving 15 bases between the germline ends. From germline, CDR1 is MGHDK and CDR2 SYGVNS. The DNA for the CDR3 is TGTGCCAGCAGTCCGCCCTTTCACCGGGAGCAGTTCTTC. Amino acids: CASSPPFHREQFF.

The chain couples TRBV30 to TRBJ1-1, with unresolved D. The V gene lost 3 bases and the J gene lost 1 base, with 15 bases spanning the gap. Germline V CDR1 and CDR2: GTSNPN, SVGIG (reference sequence). The CDR3 is made up of 15 amino acids. This chain's CDR3 is CAWRDQEGRNTEAFF. CDR3 coding DNA: TGTGCCTGGAGGGACCAGGAGGGTCGGAACACTGAAGCTTTCTTT.

This sequence joins TRBV7-9 and TRBJ2-3; 9 positions agree with TRBD2. This CDR3 comprises 15 residues. V shed 1 base and J 3 bases; nucleotides not matched to a gene: 2. The V gene's germline CDR1 is SEHNR and CDR2 FQNEAQ (reference sequence). CDR3 sequence: CASSLGLADTDTQYF. The CDR3 region has the DNA TGTGCCAGCAGCTTAGGACTAGCGGATACAGATACGCAGTATTTT.

The chain is built from TRBV7-9 and TRBJ1-2; 9 bases align to TRBD1. The germline gives CDR1 SEHNR, CDR2 FQNEAQ (reference sequence). The CDR3 is 17 amino acids. J lost 7 bases, V lost 5 bases, and 17 bases had no gene match. For the CDR3, the DNA is TGTGCCAGCAGCCCCCAAGGGACAGGGCTTCCGTCGGGTGGCTACACCTTC. Translated: CASSPQGTGLPSGGYTF.

The V gene is TRBV5-1, the J gene TRBJ2-7; 11 bases are shared with TRBD2. After removal of 4 bases from V and 2 bases from J, the junction contained 11 bases not matched to a gene. Looked up from germline, CDR1 is SGHRS and CDR2 is YFSETQ. The CDR3 spans 17 residues. In DNA, the CDR3 is TGCGCCAGCAGCATGGGGGTGACTAGCGGGGTTACCTACGAGCAGTACTTC. Protein product: CASSMGVTSGVTYEQYF. Variable domain in full (rest from reference TRBV5-1 and TRBJ2-7): KAGVTQTPRYLIKTRGQQVTLSCSPISGHRSVSWYQQTPGQGLQFLFEYFSETQRNKGNFPGRFSGRQFSNSRSEMNVSTLELGDSALYLCASSMGVTSGVTYEQYFGPGTRLTVT.

This chain connects TRBV4-1 to TRBJ1-5; a possible D gene is TRBD1 (5 bases). CDR1 is MGHRA and CDR2 is YSYEKL in the germline V gene. The CDR3 runs 15 residues. Trimming removed 0 bases at V and 4 bases at J, with 10 bases between. The CDR3: CASSQDGGGNQPQHF. CDR3 nucleotides: TGCGCCAGCAGCCAAGACGGGGGGGGTAATCAGCCCCAGCATTTT.

This rearrangement joins TRBV27 to TRBJ2-7; 9 positions match TRBD1. Germline V gene sequence: CDR1 MNHEY, CDR2 SMNVEV (reference sequence). The CDR3 runs 14 residues. The trim removed 5 bases at V and 3 bases at J, leaving 5 bases unmatched. The CDR3 reads CASSVTGGDYEQYF. CDR3 nucleotide sequence: TGTGCCAGCAGTGTGACAGGGGGAGACTACGAGCAGTACTTC.

The CDR3 DNA is TGTGCCAGCAGTCACAGCAGAAGCTCCTACGAGCAGTACTTC. Translated: CASSHSRSSYEQYF. This chain links TRBV27 with TRBJ2-7, with D unresolved. Germline V gene lookup returns CDR1 MNHEY and CDR2 SMNVEV (reference sequence). The germline V and J ends were trimmed by 5 bases and 0 bases, with 11 bases remaining between them. The CDR3 sequence is 14 residues long.